The clone carrying this T cell receptor beta chain was seen ten or more times. This entry comes from a study of CD8 T cells in ankylosing spondylitis. CDR1 and CDR2 (germline): KGHDR, SFDVKD. With V trimmed by 2 bases and J by 4 bases, 5 bases remained unmatched. The CDR3 sequence is 16 residues long. TCRdb recomputed calls from the 5' RACE reads with MiXCR, one row per CDR3 protein. This table holds around 120,000 distinct CDR3 sequences, 9.3% found once. This clonotype was sampled from a male donor with ankylosing spondylitis or in good health (not recorded which). Sequenced material: blood, either unsorted or a sorted T cell fraction (not recorded which). The chain joins TRBV24-1 to TRBJ2-2, with 8 positions matching TRBD1. CDR3 in DNA: TGTGCCACCAGTGATTCTTGGACAGGGAGCACCGGGGAGCTGTTTTTT. Its protein is CATSDSWTGSTGELFF.